In its sample, the clone carrying this T cell receptor (beta chain) was seen a few times. TCRdb called the 5' RACE reads again in MiXCR, with one record for every CDR3 protein. In the table there are approximately 150,000 distinct CDR3 sequences, approximately 13% of which are singletons. The sample comes from a study of T-cell memory formation after mild COVID-19. Study at large: Among the donors, TCR clusters were largely specific to each donor.

The sequence derives from a man aged 18 to 30 who had mild COVID-19 (a few samples of this study predate the infection). Cell type and time point are not known. The sequencing input was PBMCs or a T cell subset sorted from them (not recorded which).

The CDR3 nucleotides read TGTGCCAGCAGCCGACAGGGGCGAAACACAGATACGCAGTATTTT. Translation gives CASSRQGRNTDTQYF. This rearrangement joins TRBV7-3 to TRBJ2-3; 8 nucleotides line up with TRBD1. CDR1 SGHTA and CDR2 FQGTGA come from the germline V gene. V shed 5 bases and J 2 bases; nucleotides not matched to a gene: 6. The CDR3 spans 15 residues. The complete variable domain, with remaining parts taken from reference TRBV7-3 and TRBJ2-3, reads GAGVSQTPSNKVTEKGKYVELRCDPISGHTALYWYRQSLGQGPEFLIYFQGTGAADDSGLPNDRFFAVRPEGSVSTLKIQRTERGDSAVYLCASSRQGRNTDTQYFGPGTRLTVL.